A selection of T cell receptor beta chains follows, all from one sample in a study of blood T cells in healthy people across ages. Each CDR3 protein gets one entry after TCRdb re-called the 5' RACE reads with MiXCR. The table records 1.4 million to 1.5 million distinct CDR3 sequences, 42% of them present only once. The material sequenced was blood. Receptors were obtained from a woman between 18 and 29 years old in good health. Both conserved end residues are part of each CDR3. A D gene is named only where the DNA matches it firmly. Some rows have no size entry. The others give once, few or many, or a class for an expanded clone.

V: TRBV5-8; D: TRBD1; size: -; J: TRBJ1-4; length: 14; DNA: TGTGCCAGCACCAAGGACAGGGTGTATGAAAAACTGTTTTTT; CDR3: CASTKDRVYEKLFF
V: TRBV10-3; D: -; size: -; J: TRBJ2-7; length: 14; DNA: TGTGCCATCACTGCGGGTCCTGACTTTTACGAGCAGTACTTC; CDR3: CAITAGPDFYEQYF
V: TRBV10-1; D: -; size: few; J: TRBJ1-1; length: 15; DNA: TGCGCCAGCCTTGAGGGGGGGAGAGGAGACACTGAAGCTTTCTTT; CDR3: CASLEGGRGDTEAFF
V: TRBV5-1; D: -; size: -; J: TRBJ2-7; length: 17; DNA: TGCGCCAGCAGCTGGCTATACGGTAGCCCAGCCTCCTACGAGCAGTACTTC; CDR3: CASSWLYGSPASYEQYF
V: TRBV29-1; D: -; size: -; J: TRBJ2-5; length: 15; DNA: TGCAGCGTTGTCGGTGCCTTATCCAAATTGGAGACCCAGTACTTC; CDR3: CSVVGALSKLETQYF
V: TRBV20-1; D: TRBD2; size: -; J: TRBJ2-1; length: 16; DNA: TGCAGTGCTAGACTCCGCGGGGGAACCTCTTGGAATGAGCAGTTCTTC; CDR3: CSARLRGGTSWNEQFF
V: TRBV5-1; D: TRBD1; size: few; J: TRBJ1-2; length: 15; DNA: TGCGCCAGCAGCTCTGGACAGGGTGGTGCGTATGGCTACACCTTC; CDR3: CASSSGQGGAYGYTF
V: TRBV5-8; D: -; size: once; J: TRBJ1-1; length: 14; DNA: TGTGCCAGCAGAAAGGGACGGGCGAACACTGAAGCTTTCTTT; CDR3: CASRKGRANTEAFF
V: TRBV27; D: -; size: -; J: TRBJ2-5; length: 15; DNA: TGTGCCAGCAGTCCTTGGCGGTTGGGGCAAGAGACCCAGTACTTC; CDR3: CASSPWRLGQETQYF
V: TRBV7-8; D: -; size: -; J: TRBJ2-7; length: 15; DNA: TGTGCCAGCAGCTCTGAATTTGACACTGCCTGCGAGCAGTACTTC; CDR3: CASSSEFDTACEQYF
V: TRBV7-9; D: TRBD2; size: -; J: TRBJ2-3; length: 15; DNA: TGTGCCAGCAGCTTAGGAGGGACTAGCCCAGATACGCAGTATTTT; CDR3: CASSLGGTSPDTQYF
V: TRBV10-3; D: -; size: -; J: TRBJ2-1; length: 12; DNA: TGTGCCGGATCGAGCCCCTACAATGAGCAGTTCTTC; CDR3: CAGSSPYNEQFF
V: TRBV7-2; D: -; size: few; J: TRBJ1-6; length: 15; DNA: TGTGCCAGCAGCCCCCATCAGTCACTAGGTTCACCCCTCCACTTT; CDR3: CASSPHQSLGSPLHF
V: TRBV28; D: -; size: -; J: TRBJ1-1; length: 17; DNA: TGTGCCAGCAGTTCCCCACAGGGAAACGGGTGGGGCACTGAAGCTTTCTTT; CDR3: CASSSPQGNGWGTEAFF
V: TRBV9; D: TRBD2; size: -; J: TRBJ2-7; length: 15; DNA: TGTGCCAGCAGCGACGGACTAGCGGCTCTCTACGAGCAGTACTTC; CDR3: CASSDGLAALYEQYF
V: TRBV7-2; D: TRBD2; size: -; J: TRBJ2-3; length: 19; DNA: TGTGCCAGCAGCTTAGTGCCGAGCGGGAGTGGGCCTAGCACAGATACGCAGTATTTT; CDR3: CASSLVPSGSGPSTDTQYF
V: TRBV18; D: -; size: few; J: TRBJ1-1; length: 14; DNA: TGTGCCAGCTCACGGGACGGACCGAACACTGAAGCTTTCTTT; CDR3: CASSRDGPNTEAFF
V: TRBV25-1; D: -; size: few; J: TRBJ2-7; length: 16; DNA: TGTGCCAGCAGTGACTTATCAGGACTCGACCCCTACGAGCAGTACTTC; CDR3: CASSDLSGLDPYEQYF
V: TRBV20-1; D: -; size: -; J: TRBJ1-2; length: 13; DNA: TGCAGTGCTAAGGGCGGGGGCCGAGATGGCTACACCTTC; CDR3: CSAKGGGRDGYTF